The clone carrying this TCR beta chain was recorded a few times. These data belong to a study of blood T cells in healthy people across ages. Using a J-beta primer mix together with a sample-barcoded 5' primer, a second PCR was run for roughly 7 to 11 cycles. TCRdb reanalysed the 5' RACE reads using MiXCR and keeps one entry per CDR3 protein. Here the sample spans some 710,000 distinct CDR3 sequences, 46% being singletons. Material for sequencing was blood. This receptor was identified in a man older than 75 in good health.

The CDR3 reads CASSPGREWYEQFF. In nucleotides, the CDR3 is TGTGCCAGCAGCCCAGGAAGGGAGTGGTATGAGCAGTTCTTC. This sequence joins TRBV7-9 and TRBJ2-1; a weak D match, TRBD2 (5 bases). Per the germline V gene, CDR1 is SEHNR and CDR2 is FQNEAQ (reference sequence). V lost 5 bases to trimming and J lost 8 bases, with 16 bases between them. The CDR3 spans 14 residues.